Following are 7 T cell receptor beta chains from one sample sequenced in a study of long-term antiretroviral therapy in people with HIV. This was the immunoSEQ v3.0 assay at survey level. Measured with immunoSEQ multiplex PCR; TCRdb has only the in-frame clones, and not every one. The sample consists of around 16,000 clones, approximately 80% of them appearing once. Source: unsorted PBMCs, taken 3.1 to 3.3 years after starting antiretroviral therapy. The origin of the receptors is a woman aged 40 to 55 with HIV.

J is TRBJ2-3 and V is TRBV30; D is unresolved. The germline V gene has CDR1 GTSNPN and CDR2 SVGIG (reference sequence). The CDR3 is 17 residues long. V was cut by 0 bases and J by 0 bases, with 16 bases left in between. CDR3 DNA: TGTGCCTGGAGTGTATACTACGTTGACCTTAGCACAGATACGCAGTATTTT. Amino acids: CAWSVYYVDLSTDTQYF.

J is TRBJ2-3 and V is TRBV6-1; TRBD2 matches at 8 bases. The CDR3 consists of 15 residues. The J segment lost 4 bases and the V segment lost 0 bases, leaving 3 bases of the junction unmatched. Per germline, CDR1 MNHNS and CDR2 SASEGT. The CDR3 DNA is TGTGCCAGCAGTGAAGCGGCGGGACTAGCAGATACGCAGTATTTT. Protein: CASSEAAGLADTQYF.

This clone was detected once. V gene TRBV25-1 combines with J gene TRBJ2-1; TRBD2 might be the D (7 bases). This CDR3 is built from 15 residues. V was shortened by 7 bases and J by 1 base, with 14 bases between the two germline ends. Germline loops: CDR1 MGHDK, CDR2 SYGVNS. The CDR3 nucleotides are TGTGCCAGCACGAGGGGGGGCGTTTCCTACAATGAGCAGTTCTTC. This sequence encodes CASTRGGVSYNEQFF.

The chain joins TRBV4-3 to TRBJ1-2; D not resolved. The CDR3 is 15 residues long. The V end was cut by 0 bases, the J end by 0 bases, with 8 bases between. Germline CDR1 is LGHNA and CDR2 is YSLEER. The CDR3 DNA sequence: TGCGCCAGCAGCCAAGAAGAGGCGTCTAACTATGGCTACACCTTC. As protein: CASSQEEASNYGYTF.

The chain carries TRBV6-5 and TRBJ2-2, with D perhaps being TRBD1 or TRBD2 (5 bases each). The CDR3 sequence is 15 residues long. Trimming pared 8 bases from V and 0 bases from J, leaving 13 bases between. Germline V gives CDR1 MNHEY, CDR2 SVGAGI. DNA of the CDR3: TGTGCCAGCGGAGACTGGGGGTCGAACACCGGGGAGCTGTTTTTT. This gives the protein CASGDWGSNTGELFF.

This clone turned up a few times. J is TRBJ2-5 and V is TRBV5-1; 13 nucleotides agree with TRBD2. Germline CDR1 SGHRS, CDR2 YFSETQ. This CDR3 is built from 15 residues. V lost 4 bases and J lost 2; bases outside the gene matches: 2. The DNA for the CDR3 is TGCGCCAGCAGCCAGGGACTAGCGGGGCAAGAGACCCAGTACTTC. Translating gives CASSQGLAGQETQYF.

This chain links TRBV10-3 with TRBJ1-2; unclear D gene. The V gene lost 0 bases and the J gene lost 4 bases, with 6 bases spanning the gap. There are 13 residues in the CDR3. Germline assignment: CDR1 ENHRY and CDR2 SYGVKD. CDR3 amino acids: CAISESTAYGYTF. The CDR3 coding sequence is TGTGCCATCAGTGAGTCGACGGCCTATGGCTACACCTTC.